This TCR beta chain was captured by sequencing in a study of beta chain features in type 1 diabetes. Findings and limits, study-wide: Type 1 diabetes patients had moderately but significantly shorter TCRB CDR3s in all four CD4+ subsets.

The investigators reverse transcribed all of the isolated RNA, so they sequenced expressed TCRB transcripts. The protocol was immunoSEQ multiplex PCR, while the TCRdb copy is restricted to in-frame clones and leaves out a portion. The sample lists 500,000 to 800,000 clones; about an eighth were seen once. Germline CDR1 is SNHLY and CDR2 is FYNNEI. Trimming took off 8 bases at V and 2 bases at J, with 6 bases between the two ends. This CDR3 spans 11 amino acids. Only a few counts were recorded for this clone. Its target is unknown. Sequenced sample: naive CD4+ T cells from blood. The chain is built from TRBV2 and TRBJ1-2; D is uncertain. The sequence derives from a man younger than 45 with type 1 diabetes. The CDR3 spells CASPQNYGYTF. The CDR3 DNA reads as TGTGCCAGCCCCCAGAACTATGGCTACACCTTC. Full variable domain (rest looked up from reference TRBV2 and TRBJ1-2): EPEVTQTPSHQVTQMGQEVILRCVPISNHLYFYWYRQILGQKVEFLVSFYNNEISEKSEIFDDQFSVERPDGSNFTLKIRSTKLEDSAMYFCASPQNYGYTFGSGTRLTVV.